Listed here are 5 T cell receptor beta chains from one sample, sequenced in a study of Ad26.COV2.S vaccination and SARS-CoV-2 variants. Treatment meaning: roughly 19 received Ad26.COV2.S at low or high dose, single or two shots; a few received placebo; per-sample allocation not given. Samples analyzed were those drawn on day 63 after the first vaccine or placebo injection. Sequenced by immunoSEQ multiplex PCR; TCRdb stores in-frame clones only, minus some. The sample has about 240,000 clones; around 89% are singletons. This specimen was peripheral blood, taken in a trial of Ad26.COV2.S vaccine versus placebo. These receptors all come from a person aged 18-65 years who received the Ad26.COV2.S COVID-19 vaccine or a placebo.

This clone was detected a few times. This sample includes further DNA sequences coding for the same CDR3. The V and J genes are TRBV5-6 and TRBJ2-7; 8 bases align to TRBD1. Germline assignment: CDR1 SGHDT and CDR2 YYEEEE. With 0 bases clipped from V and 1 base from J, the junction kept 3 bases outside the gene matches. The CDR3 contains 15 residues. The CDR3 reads CASSLEQGVSYEQYF. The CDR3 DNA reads TGTGCCAGCAGCTTGGAACAGGGGGTGTCCTACGAGCAGTACTTC. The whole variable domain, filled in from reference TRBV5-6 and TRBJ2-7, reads DAGVTQSPTHLIKTRGQQVTLRCSPKSGHDTVSWYQQALGQGPQFIFQYYEEEERQRGNFPDRFSGHQFPNYSSELNVNALLLGDSALYLCASSLEQGVSYEQYFGPGTRLTVT.

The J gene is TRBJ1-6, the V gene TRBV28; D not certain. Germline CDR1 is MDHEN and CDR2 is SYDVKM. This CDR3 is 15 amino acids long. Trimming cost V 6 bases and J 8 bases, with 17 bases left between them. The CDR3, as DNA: TGTGCCAGCAGCTTCGTCCCAAACTTGGATTCACCCCTCCACTTT. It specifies CASSFVPNLDSPLHF.

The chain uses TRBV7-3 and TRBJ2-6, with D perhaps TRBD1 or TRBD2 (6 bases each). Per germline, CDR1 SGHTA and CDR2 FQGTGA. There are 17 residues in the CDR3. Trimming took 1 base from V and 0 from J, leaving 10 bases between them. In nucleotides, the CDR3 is TGTGCCAGCAGCTTAATGGGGGGCTACTCTGGGGCCAACGTCCTGACTTTC. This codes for CASSLMGGYSGANVLTF.

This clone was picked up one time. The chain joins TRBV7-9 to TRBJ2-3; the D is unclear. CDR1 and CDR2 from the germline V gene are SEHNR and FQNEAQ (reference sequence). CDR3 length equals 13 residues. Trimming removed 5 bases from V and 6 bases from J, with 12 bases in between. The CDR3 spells CASSPGSRDTQYF. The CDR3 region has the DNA TGTGCCAGCAGCCCTGGGTCCCGGGATACGCAGTATTTT. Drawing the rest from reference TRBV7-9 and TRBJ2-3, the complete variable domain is DTGVSQNPRHKITKRGQNVTFRCDPISEHNRLYWYRQTLGQGPEFLTYFQNEAQLEKSRLLSDRFSAERPKGSFSTLEIQRTEQGDSAMYLCASSPGSRDTQYFGPGTRLTVL.

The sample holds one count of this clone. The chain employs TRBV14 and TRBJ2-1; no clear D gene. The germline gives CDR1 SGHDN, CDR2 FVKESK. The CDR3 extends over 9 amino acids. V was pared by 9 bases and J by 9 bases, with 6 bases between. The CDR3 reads CARPFEQFF. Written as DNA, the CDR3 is TGTGCCAGACCGTTTGAGCAGTTCTTC. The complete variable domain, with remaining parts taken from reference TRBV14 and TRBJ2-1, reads EAGVTQFPSHSVIEKGQTVTLRCDPISGHDNLYWYRRVMGKEIKFLLHFVKESKQDESGMPNNRFLAERTGGTYSTLKVQPAELEDSGVYFCARPFEQFFGPGTRLTVL.